Sequencing of this T cell receptor beta chain was carried out in a study of post-analysis software for immune sequencing data. Findings of the study overall: Patients had higher frequencies than controls of five TRBV segments, including TRBV5-6, TRBV5-1 and TRBV20-1.

On this clonotype itself: The antigen remains unidentified.

The library was made from cDNA and included unique molecular identifiers. TCRdb called the PCR reads again in MiXCR, with one record for every CDR3 protein. This repertoire shows more than 350,000 distinct CDR3 sequences, approximately 37% found once; its top ten account for less than 10%. V lost 4 bases, J lost 9 bases, and 7 bases lay in between. The CDR3 runs 10 residues. Germline V CDR1 and CDR2: MNHNY, SVGAGI (reference sequence). The sample consisted of blood. This clonotype originated in a girl aged 2-10 years with multiple sclerosis. This sequence joins TRBV6-6 and TRBJ2-7; D is unclear. CDR3 DNA: TGTGCCAGCAGTTCCCGAGGGCAGTACTTC. Its protein product is CASSSRGQYF.